A single sample gave rise to the 20 T cell receptor beta chains below, sequenced in a study of PD-1 blockade in classical Hodgkin lymphoma. Method: immunoSEQ multiplex PCR; TCRdb's copy keeps in-frame clones and lacks some. This table holds more than 140,000 clones, under 85% found once. Every patient had relapsed following autologous stem cell transplantation, and cohorts differed in brentuximab vedotin exposure. The sequenced sample was peripheral blood mononuclear cells (PBMCs), obtained before the second cycle of nivolumab. These receptors were obtained from a human donor with classical Hodgkin lymphoma.

V and J are TRBV7-9 and TRBJ2-7; a possible D gene is TRBD2 (5 bases). Trimming took off 4 bases at V and 0 bases at J, with 16 bases between the two ends. CDR3 size: 16 residues. The V gene's germline CDR1 is SEHNR and CDR2 FQNEAQ (reference sequence). The CDR3 loop is CASSSPRGSSSYEQYF. The CDR3 bases are TGTGCCAGCAGCTCTCCGCGAGGGAGTAGCTCCTACGAGCAGTACTTC.

The chain uses TRBV18 and TRBJ1-2; weak D call: TRBD1 (5 bases). This CDR3 is 15 amino acids long. Germline CDR1 is KGHSH and CDR2 is LQKENI. The ends were cut back, 6 bases at V and 3 bases at J, with 17 bases in the middle. CDR3 protein: CASSHGRGEDYGYTF. The CDR3 DNA is TGTGCCAGCTCCCACGGAAGGGGCGAAGACTATGGCTACACCTTC.

The chain carries TRBV21-1 and TRBJ2-7; the listed D gene, TRBD2, was not tested against the DNA. TRBV21-1 is assigned pseudogene status. The CDR3 totals 9 residues. CDR3 residues: CASPRGQDF. The DNA of the CDR3 is TGTGCCAGTCCACGGGGTCAGGACTTC.

This chain connects TRBV10-3 to TRBJ2-3, with TRBD2 identical over 7 bases. Germline values: CDR1 ENHRY, CDR2 SYGVKD. The CDR3 totals 20 residues. Germline trimming cut 0 bases from V and 10 bases from J; bases unmatched to any gene: 25. In DNA, the CDR3 is TGTGCCATCAGTGAGTCACCGGGTAGAGCGGGGCCCAGCCGTAGTAGATCGCAGTATTTT. Residues: CAISESPGRAGPSRSRSQYF.

The chain has TRBV18 and TRBJ2-5; TRBD1 might be the D (6 bases). The V gene lost 2 bases and the J gene lost 5 bases, with 15 bases spanning the gap. This CDR3 comprises 15 residues. Germline V lookup: CDR1 KGHSH, CDR2 LQKENI. The DNA of the CDR3 is TGTGCCAGCTCACCATCTTCCACCCAGGGGGAGACCCAGTACTTC. Translation gives CASSPSSTQGETQYF.

This chain connects TRBV27 to TRBJ1-6; no definite D call. Per the germline V gene, CDR1 is MNHEY and CDR2 is SMNVEV (reference sequence). V was clipped by 3 bases and J by 4 bases, with 7 bases between them. CDR3 length equals 14 residues. The CDR3 sequence is CASSFGLYNSPLHF. CDR3 in DNA: TGTGCCAGCAGTTTCGGGCTTTATAATTCACCCCTCCACTTT.

The CDR3 loop reads CASSLVRWSDRVTGELFF. The CDR3 coding sequence is TGTGCCAGCAGCTTGGTCCGTTGGTCTGACAGGGTGACCGGGGAGCTGTTTTTT. The genes are TRBV5-4 and TRBJ2-2; the match to TRBD1 covers 7 bases. Per germline, CDR1 SGHNT and CDR2 YYREEE (reference sequence). The junction had 13 bases not matched to a gene; V was cut back by 0 bases and J by 5 bases. This CDR3 region has 18 residues.

The gene calls are TRBV7-2 and TRBJ2-3; 7 nucleotides align to TRBD2. Germline V gene data show CDR1 as SGHTA and CDR2 as FQGNSA. V gave up 5 bases and J gave up 0 bases; unmatched junction bases: 8. The CDR3 length is 16 residues. The DNA for the CDR3 is TGTGCCAGCAGCCCGGATAGCGGGTTTAGCACAGATACGCAGTATTTT. Protein sequence: CASSPDSGFSTDTQYF.

The J gene is TRBJ2-1, the V gene TRBV10-3; no firm D call. This CDR3 contains 13 residues. CDR1 is ENHRY, CDR2 SYGVKD, per germline. Trimming removed 0 bases from V and 10 bases from J, with 10 bases in between. Here the CDR3 DNA reads TGTGCCATCAGTGAGTCCGTTAGCCGGGAGCAGTTCTTC. The encoded protein is CAISESVSREQFF.

V usage is TRBV10-3 and J usage is TRBJ1-5, with TRBD1 matching 8 bases. The germline CDR1 and CDR2 sequences are ENHRY and SYGVKD. Trimming cost V 6 bases and J 5 bases; bases outside gene matches: 9. The CDR3 extends over 15 amino acids. The DNA of the CDR3 is TGTGCCATCAGACCTGCAGGGGGCGAGGATCAGCCCCAGCATTTT. This gives the protein CAIRPAGGEDQPQHF.

This chain joins TRBV5-4 and TRBJ2-7; 8 positions agree with TRBD1. V trimming: 0 bases; J trimming: 2 bases; junction bases outside the gene matches: 4. The germline CDR1 and CDR2 sequences are SGHNT and YYREEE (reference sequence). This CDR3 is 15 amino acids long. The DNA of the CDR3 is TGTGCCAGCAGCTTGGCGGGACAGGTAACCTACGAGCAGTACTTC. Protein: CASSLAGQVTYEQYF.

The chain combines TRBV20-1 with TRBJ1-4; tentatively, D is TRBD1 (6 bases). CDR1 is DFQATT, CDR2 SNEGSKA, per germline (reference sequence). Deletions cut 8 bases from V and 8 bases from J, with 12 bases between. This CDR3 spans 11 amino acids. This chain's CDR3 is CSHRVGEKLFF. CDR3 coding DNA: TGCAGTCACAGGGTCGGAGAAAAACTGTTTTTT.

The V call is TRBV28, the J call TRBJ1-5, with no clear D. The CDR3 contains 11 residues. V lost 7 bases and J lost 1, with 2 bases in between. CDR1 is MDHEN, CDR2 SYDVKM, per germline. CDR3 nucleotides: TGTGCCAGCAAAAGCAATCAGCCCCAGCATTTT. This translates into CASKSNQPQHF.

The chain has TRBV29-1 and TRBJ2-2; the D is unclear. Germline V gene sequence: CDR1 SQVTM, CDR2 ANQGSEA. There are 11 residues in the CDR3. V was pared by 1 base and J by 7 bases, with 4 bases between. CDR3 coding DNA: TGCAGCGTTGAAGGAGTCGGGGAGCTGTTTTTT. Amino acid sequence: CSVEGVGELFF.

This clone was found a few times. This chain joins TRBV19 and TRBJ1-1; D is uncertain. Looked up from germline, CDR1 is LNHDA and CDR2 is SQIVND (reference sequence). The CDR3 has 13 residues. The V and J ends lost 3 bases and 0 bases respectively, with 5 bases between them. The DNA for the CDR3 is TGTGCCAGTAGTATCGGAATGAACACTGAAGCTTTCTTT. Translated, it gives CASSIGMNTEAFF.

This rearrangement joins TRBV7-6 to TRBJ1-2, with a tentative D call TRBD1 (6 bases). From germline, CDR1 is SGHVS and CDR2 FNYEAQ. The ends were cut back, 1 base at V and 4 bases at J, with 13 bases in the middle. The CDR3 loop spans 15 amino acids. CDR3 in DNA: TGTGCCAGCAGCTTAGAAAGGACAGTGATCTATGGCTACACCTTC. Protein: CASSLERTVIYGYTF.

V is TRBV13 and J is TRBJ2-3; D is unresolved. Trimming pared 0 bases from V and 6 bases from J, leaving 4 bases between. The CDR3 has 12 residues. CDR1 and CDR2 from the germline V gene are PRHDT and FYEKMQ (reference sequence). Written as DNA, the CDR3 is TGTGCCAGCAGCTTAGGCCCGGATACGCAGTATTTT. This gives the protein CASSLGPDTQYF.

On this clone itself: This likely traces to a read error, being one base from a far larger clone. The sample contains more than one DNA sequence encoding this CDR3. V usage is TRBV11-1 and J usage is TRBJ2-3; D gene uncertain. Germline CDR1 is SGHAT and CDR2 is FQDESV (reference sequence). The CDR3 is made up of 12 amino acids. The V and J ends lost 1 base and 6 bases respectively, with 5 bases between them. This CDR3 reads CASSLGADTQYF. CDR3 DNA sequence: TGTGCCAGCAGCTTAGGAGCTGATACGCAGTATTTT.

The CDR3 loop reads CASSRQASSYEQYF. DNA of the CDR3: TGTGCCAGCAGTCGACAGGCAAGCTCCTACGAGCAGTACTTC. The genes are TRBV6-5 and TRBJ2-7; D perhaps matches TRBD1 (6 bases). The ends were cut back, 5 bases at V and 0 bases at J, with 11 bases in the middle. Per germline, CDR1 MNHEY and CDR2 SVGAGI. This CDR3 spans 14 amino acids.

Only one count was recorded for this clone. This chain joins TRBV9 and TRBJ2-3, with 9 bases lining up with TRBD2. The CDR3 length is 17 residues. The V gene end was trimmed by 0 bases and the J gene end by 2 bases; junction bases not matched to a gene: 7. The germline gives CDR1 SGDLS, CDR2 YYNGEE. In DNA, the CDR3 is TGTGCCAGCAGCGTAGGCGGGGCGGGAGGGTACACAGATACGCAGTATTTT. It translates to CASSVGGAGGYTDTQYF.